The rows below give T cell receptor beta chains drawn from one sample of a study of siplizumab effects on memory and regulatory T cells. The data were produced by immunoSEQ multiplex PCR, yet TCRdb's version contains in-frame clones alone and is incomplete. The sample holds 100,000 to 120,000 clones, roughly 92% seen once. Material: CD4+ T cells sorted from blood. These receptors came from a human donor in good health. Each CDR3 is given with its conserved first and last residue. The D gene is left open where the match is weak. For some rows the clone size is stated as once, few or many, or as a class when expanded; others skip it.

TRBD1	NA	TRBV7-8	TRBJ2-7	CASSPPGTGTYEQYF	TGTGCCAGCAGCCCCCCGGGGACAGGGACCTACGAGCAGTACTTC
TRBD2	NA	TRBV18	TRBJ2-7	CASSPKGTSGSYEQYF	TGTGCCAGCTCACCAAAGGGGACTAGCGGCTCCTACGAGCAGTACTTC
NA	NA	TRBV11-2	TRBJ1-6	CASNRRGSPLHF	TGTGCCAGCAACCGGCGTGGTTCACCCCTCCACTTT
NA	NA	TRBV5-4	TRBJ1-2	CASSGSDRFSYGYTF	TGTGCCAGCAGCGGAAGCGACAGATTTTCATATGGCTACACCTTC
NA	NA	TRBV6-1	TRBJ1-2	CASRRMNRVIYGYTF	TGTGCCAGCAGACGAATGAACAGGGTAATCTATGGCTACACCTTC
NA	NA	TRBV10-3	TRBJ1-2	CAITAGTNNYGYTF	TGTGCCATCACCGCCGGGACAAATAACTATGGCTACACCTTC
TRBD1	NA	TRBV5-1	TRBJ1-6	CASSSPDRVGSPLHF	TGCGCCAGCAGCTCTCCGGACAGGGTCGGTTCACCCCTCCACTTT
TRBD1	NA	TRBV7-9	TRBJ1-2	CASRKGQRANYGYTF	TGTGCCAGCAGAAAGGGACAGCGAGCTAACTATGGCTACACCTTC
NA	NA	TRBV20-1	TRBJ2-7	CSARTSYEQYF	TGCAGTGCTAGAACTTCCTACGAGCAGTACTTC
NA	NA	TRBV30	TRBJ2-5	CAWADGRETQYF	TGTGCCTGGGCCGATGGGCGGGAGACCCAGTACTTC
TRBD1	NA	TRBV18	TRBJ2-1	CASDTYRGQGEQFF	TGTGCCAGTGACACTTACAGGGGGCAGGGTGAGCAGTTCTTC
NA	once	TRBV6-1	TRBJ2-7	CASSEMTAVREQYF	TGTGCCAGCAGTGAAATGACGGCCGTTCGGGAGCAGTACTTC
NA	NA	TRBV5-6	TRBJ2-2	CASSFLTVARGPGELFF	TGTGCCAGCAGCTTTTTGACCGTCGCGCGAGGACCCGGGGAGCTGTTTTTT
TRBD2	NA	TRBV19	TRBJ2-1	CASSKGLAGKTGEQFF	TGTGCCAGTAGTAAGGGACTAGCGGGGAAAACGGGTGAGCAGTTCTTC
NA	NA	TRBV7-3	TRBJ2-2	CASSFKGVGELFF	TGTGCCAGCAGCTTTAAGGGGGTAGGGGAGCTGTTTTTT
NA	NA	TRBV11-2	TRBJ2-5	CASSLGRALLKETQYF	TGTGCCAGCAGCTTAGGCCGGGCCCTCCTAAAGGAGACCCAGTACTTC
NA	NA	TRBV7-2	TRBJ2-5	CASSFRSGETQYF	TGTGCCAGCAGCTTCCGGTCGGGAGAGACCCAGTACTTC
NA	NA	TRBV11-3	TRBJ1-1	CASSLVGGTEAFF	TGTGCCAGCAGCTTGGTGGGAGGCACTGAAGCTTTCTTT
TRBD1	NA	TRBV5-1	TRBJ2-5	CASSFESGGKGQETQYF	TGCGCCAGCAGCTTCGAATCAGGGGGCAAGGGCCAAGAGACCCAGTACTTC
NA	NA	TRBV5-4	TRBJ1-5	CASSLGVGGNQPQHF	TGTGCCAGCAGCTTGGGGGTAGGCGGCAATCAGCCCCAGCATTTT
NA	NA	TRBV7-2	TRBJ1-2	CASSLGSSGGGYTF	TGTGCCAGCAGCTTAGGTAGTTCGGGGGGAGGCTACACCTTC
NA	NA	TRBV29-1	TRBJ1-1	CSVGSGGEAFF	TGCAGCGTCGGATCGGGAGGCGAAGCTTTCTTT
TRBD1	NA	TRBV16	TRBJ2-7	CASSRDRGREQYF	TGTGCCAGCAGCCGGGACAGGGGGCGAGAGCAGTACTTC
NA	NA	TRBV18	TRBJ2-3	CASSLGHAGTDTQYF	TGTGCCAGCTCGTTGGGCCACGCCGGCACAGATACGCAGTATTTT
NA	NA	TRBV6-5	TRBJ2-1	CASGVGQFF	TGTGCCAGCGGTGTAGGGCAGTTCTTC
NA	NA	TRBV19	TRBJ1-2	CASSNEGESSGYTF	TGTGCCAGTAGTAACGAGGGTGAGAGCTCTGGCTACACCTTC
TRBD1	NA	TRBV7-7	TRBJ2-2	CASSSGGLNTGELFF	TGTGCCAGCAGCTCAGGGGGCTTGAACACCGGGGAGCTGTTTTTT
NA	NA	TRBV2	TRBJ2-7	CASSRDTATYEQYF	TGTGCCAGCAGCCGGGACACCGCGACCTACGAGCAGTACTTC
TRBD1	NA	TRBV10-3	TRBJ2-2	CAMGQGNTGELFF	TGTGCCATGGGACAGGGCAACACCGGGGAGCTGTTTTTT
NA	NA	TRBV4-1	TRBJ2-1	CASIQRGSSYNEQFF	TGCGCCAGCATCCAGAGAGGGAGCTCCTACAATGAGCAGTTCTTC
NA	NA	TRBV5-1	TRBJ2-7	CASSLDSYSYEQYF	TGCGCCAGCAGCTTGGATAGTTACTCCTACGAGCAGTACTTC
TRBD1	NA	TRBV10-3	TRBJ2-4	CAISENLGQVYF	TGTGCCATCAGTGAGAACCTAGGACAGGTTTACTTC
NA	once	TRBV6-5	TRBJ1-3	CASSYSSRGNTIYF	TGTGCCAGCAGTTACTCGAGTCGGGGGAACACCATATATTTT
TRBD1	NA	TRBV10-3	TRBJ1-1	CAISLTGGSEAFF	TGTGCCATCAGCCTGACAGGGGGATCTGAAGCTTTCTTT
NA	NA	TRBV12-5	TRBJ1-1	CASGLAQGHTEAFF	TGTGCTAGTGGTTTGGCCCAAGGCCATACTGAAGCTTTCTTT
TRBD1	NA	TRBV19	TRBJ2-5	CASSREADRVPETQYF	TGTGCCAGTAGTCGAGAAGCGGACAGGGTGCCAGAGACCCAGTACTTC
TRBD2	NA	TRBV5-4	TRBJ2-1	CASSLGGRRNNEQFF	TGTGCCAGCAGCTTGGGCGGGAGGAGGAACAATGAGCAGTTCTTC
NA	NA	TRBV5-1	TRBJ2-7	CASSSTGSPREQYF	TGCGCCAGCAGTTCTACAGGCTCCCCGCGTGAGCAGTACTTC
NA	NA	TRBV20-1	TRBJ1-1	CSARDETEAFF	TGCAGTGCTCGGGACGAGACTGAAGCTTTCTTT
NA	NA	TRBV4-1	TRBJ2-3	CASSSRAVTDTQYF	TGCGCCAGCAGCTCTAGAGCCGTCACAGATACGCAGTATTTT
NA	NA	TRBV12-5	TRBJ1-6	CASAGHLNSPLHF	TGTGCTAGTGCCGGACACCTCAATTCACCCCTCCACTTT
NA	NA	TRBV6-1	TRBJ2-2	CASSGRGAANTGELFF	TGTGCCAGCAGTGGGAGGGGGGCCGCGAACACCGGGGAGCTGTTTTTT
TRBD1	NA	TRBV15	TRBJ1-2	CATSRSLQGEGNGYTF	TGTGCCACCAGCAGGAGCCTACAGGGGGAGGGAAATGGCTACACCTTC
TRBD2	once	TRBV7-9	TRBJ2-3	CASSLAGMSTDTQYF	TGTGCCAGCAGTCTAGCGGGAATGAGCACAGATACGCAGTATTTT
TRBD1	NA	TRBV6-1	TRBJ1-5	CASSEKPQGWRDNQPQHF	TGTGCCAGCAGTGAGAAACCACAGGGGTGGAGGGACAATCAGCCCCAGCATTTT
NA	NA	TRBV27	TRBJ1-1	CASSERGGWEAFF	TGTGCCAGCAGCGAAAGGGGGGGTTGGGAGGCTTTCTTT
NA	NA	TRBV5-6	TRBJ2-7	CASSFTGDFGHEQYF	TGTGCCAGCAGCTTTACGGGGGACTTCGGGCACGAGCAGTACTTC
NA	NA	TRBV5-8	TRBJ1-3	CASSLVRDTGTIYF	TGTGCCAGCAGCTTGGTCCGGGACACCGGCACCATATATTTT
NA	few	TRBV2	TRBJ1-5	CASSEETGQQPQHF	TGTGCCAGCAGTGAAGAAACAGGGCAACAGCCCCAGCATTTT
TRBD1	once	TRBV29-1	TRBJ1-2	CSAVLGTGFGYTF	TGCAGCGCCGTATTGGGGACAGGCTTTGGCTACACCTTC
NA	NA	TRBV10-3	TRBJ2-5	CAISDGTRQETQYF	TGTGCCATCAGTGATGGGACACGTCAAGAGACCCAGTACTTC